A single T cell receptor beta chain is shown here with its context. This CDR3 is 13 amino acids long. The germline gives CDR1 SQVTM, CDR2 ANQGSEA. V was pared by 4 bases and J by 2 bases, with 12 bases between. Treatment of the sample: randomized to nivolumab then ipilimumab (arm A) or the reverse (arm B). DNA-damaging chemotherapy had not been given to any patient beforehand. Live CD3+CD8+ CD19− CD56− cells were sorted from PBMCs. Sequenced by immunoSEQ multiplex PCR; TCRdb stores in-frame clones only, minus some. The table shows under 50,000 clones, with 70% to 90% occurring only once. This sample was taken from a study of sequential checkpoint blockade in melanoma. Study summary: First-line arms were nivolumab then ipilimumab, or the reverse, randomized 1:1. Each arm's sequence ended with maintenance nivolumab.

Sequences were derived from CD8+ T cells sorted from blood (inferred from file names), sampled from a patient given nivolumab and ipilimumab in sequence. This clonotype originated in a human donor with melanoma. The rearrangement uses TRBV29-1 and TRBJ2-7, with D unresolved. CDR3 sequence reads: CSVVSRDTYEQYF. The DNA of the CDR3 is TGCAGCGTTGTAAGTAGAGATACCTACGAGCAGTACTTC.